This T cell receptor (beta chain) is from a study of CD8 T cells in Susac syndrome. Overall study findings and caveats: A relatively small number of individuals underwent TCR sequencing and HLA analysis.

This clonotype was seen a few times. Its antigen is unidentified. Random hexamers served to reverse transcribe roughly 0.45 to 1 ug RNA. The authors amplified TCR beta CDR3 across 54 Vbeta and 13 Jbeta using immunoSEQ multiplex PCR. One entry per CDR3 protein, called by TCRdb with MiXCR from the immunoSEQ multiplex PCR reads. The sample records 250,000 to 350,000 distinct CDR3 sequences, approximately 85% being singletons. The T cells that were sequenced for TCR beta were CD8+ and CD4+ cells from blood. The multiple sclerosis control group consisted of treatment-naive patients whose relapsing-remitting disease, which was either stable or active, fulfilled revised McDonald criteria. V lost 5 bases to trimming and J lost 4 bases; unmatched junction nucleotides: 17. CDR1 SGHVS and CDR2 FQNEAQ come from the germline V gene. The CDR3 consists of 20 residues.

Sequenced input: CD8+ T cells from PBMCs. The rearrangement joins TRBV7-8 to TRBJ2-1, with TRBD2 matching over 13 bases. The clonotype comes from a human donor with multiple sclerosis. The CDR3 nucleotides are TGTGCCAGCAGCGGAGGACTAGCGGGAGCCACCGGGTTGGCTTACAATGAGCAGTTCTTC. This gives the protein CASSGGLAGATGLAYNEQFF.